Listed below are T cell receptor beta chains from one sample, sequenced in a study of identical twins. Each CDR3 protein is one row after TCRdb ran MiXCR on the 5' RACE reads. This table holds about 700,000 distinct CDR3 sequences, 8.6% found once. These data also featured in a second study, about yellow fever vaccine responses in identical twins.

The source material was PBMCs. These receptors all stem from a woman in her late teens or twenties in good health. Each CDR3 is given with its conserved first and last residue. D genes are given only for firm matches. Clone size, where shown, is once, few, many, or a class for clones that have expanded.

TRBJ2-7 | NA | NA | TRBV20-1 | TGCAGTGCTGAGCGGACAGAAAGCTCCTACGAGCAGTACTTC | CSAERTESSYEQYF
TRBJ2-5 | many | TRBD2 | TRBV12-3/TRBV12-4 | TGTGCCAGCAGTCAGACTAGCGGGGGCTCCAGAAGAGAGACCCAGTACTTC | CASSQTSGGSRRETQYF
TRBJ2-5 | few | TRBD2 | TRBV6-5 | TGTGCCAGCAGTTACTTCGGGACTAGCGGAGAGACCCAGTACTTC | CASSYFGTSGETQYF
TRBJ2-1 | few | TRBD1 | TRBV27 | TGTGCCAGCAGTACCTATATCTCAGGGGGCACTGAGCAGTTCTTC | CASSTYISGGTEQFF
TRBJ2-1 | few | TRBD1 | TRBV5-6 | TGTGCCAGCAGCTTGGCATCGGACAGGGTACTCAATGAGCAGTTCTTC | CASSLASDRVLNEQFF
TRBJ2-2 | few | NA | TRBV20-1 | TGCAGTGCTGCTCAACCCACTAGTATCGGGGAGCTGTTTTTT | CSAAQPTSIGELFF
TRBJ2-1 | few | TRBD2 | TRBV3-1 | TGTGCCAGCAGCCAAGCACCTAGCGGGAGCAATGAGCAGTTCTTC | CASSQAPSGSNEQFF
TRBJ2-2 | few | NA | TRBV6-4 | TGTGCCAGCAGTGACTCGGCAGGCACGAACACCGGGGAGCTGTTTTTT | CASSDSAGTNTGELFF
TRBJ2-2 | few | NA | TRBV7-2 | TGTGCCAGCACCCTACCCCGGGGCGGGGAGCTGTTTTTT | CASTLPRGGELFF
TRBJ2-3 | few | TRBD2 | TRBV7-9 | TGTGCCAGCAGCTTACAGCGGGGGGAGAGCACAGATACGCAGTATTTT | CASSLQRGESTDTQYF
TRBJ2-3 | NA | NA | TRBV27 | TGTGCCAGCAGTATAGGGAGCAACACAGATACGCAGTATTTT | CASSIGSNTDTQYF